This T cell receptor beta chain was recorded in a study of T-cell reconstitution after alpha-beta-depleted transplantation in children. A TCRbeta library incorporating unique molecular identifiers was prepared. MiXCR was run by TCRdb on the PCR reads, yielding one entry per CDR3 protein. The sample yields some 600,000 distinct CDR3 sequences, over 15% seen once. The V gene end was trimmed by 6 bases and the J gene end by 2 bases; junction bases not matched to a gene: 5. CDR3 length: 16 amino acids. Germline CDR1 reads ENHRY; CDR2 reads SYGVKD. The gene calls are TRBV10-3 and TRBJ2-3, with 13 nucleotides matching TRBD2. The sample consisted of PBMCs from the stem cell graft donor, taken from the stem cell graft. This sequence was found in a human donor who donated a stem cell graft to a child with acute myeloid leukemia. In nucleotides, the CDR3 is TGTGCCATCAGACGGACTAGCGGGGGAACCACAGATACGCAGTATTTT. Protein: CAIRRTSGGTTDTQYF.